This record looks at one T cell receptor (beta chain) sequence and its context. Its recognized antigen is unknown. No base-level quality is on record; no much larger clone is a single base apart. The data were obtained in a study of identical twins (TCRdb year 2016). In the study overall: To test whether fetal clonotypes persist, the study used deep sequencing on TCR alpha and beta repertoires from monozygotic twins, unrelated adults of various ages, and cord blood. To rule out contamination, replicate twin experiments were performed at different times with different library preparation protocols.

What the research found in general, with its limitations: Fewer insertions were carried by abundant cord blood beta clonotypes, a similar but weaker trend appeared in young adult naive repertoires, and no such trend appeared in memory repertoires. Compared with coincidental sharing between unrelated individuals, out-of-frame TCR alpha sequences shared between twins had an excess of sequences with low generation probability. Because the same donors could not be followed over many years, the conclusions depended on cross-sectional statistical analysis. Excess twin sharing in beta out-of-frame sequences was weaker because fewer shared sequences lowered the signal-to-noise ratio. Recombination models systematically underestimated out-of-frame TCR alpha sharing in monozygotic twins but agreed with sharing between unrelated individuals. Zero-insertion analyses could be partly confounded by invariant T cells such as MAIT and iNKT, though diverse VJ usage argued against such confounding for most clonotypes.

V sheds 6 bases and J sheds 10 bases, leaving 13 bases between their ends. Taken from cysteine to phenylalanine, the CDR3 has 11 residues. The only DNA kept is the CDR3, 33 bases in frame from the first base. Reading the germline V gene (reference sequence) gives CDR1 DFQATT and CDR2 SNEGSKA. Every donor was a healthy Caucasian. Three pairs of female monozygotic twins, all aged roughly 18 to 30 years, made up the twin cohort. RNA for TCR libraries was isolated from peripheral blood mononuclear cells. Library generation was performed with 5' RACE. The instrument was an Illumina HiSeq 2000. Template switching added a universal primer binding site, and the final cDNA carried a unique molecular identifier that allowed TCR cDNA molecules to be counted accurately. First-strand cDNA for TCR alpha and beta chains was synthesized from specific primers in the conserved constant-segment region. To control for contamination, each cDNA library was double barcoded with a SMART-Mk sample barcode plus Illumina barcodes. TruSeq adapter sequences and Illumina sample barcodes were added in two successive PCR steps. Sequencing of the TCR alpha and beta cDNA libraries was done on the Illumina HiSeq platform using custom primers. The original methods were these. MiGEC was used to process raw reads and extract unique molecular identifiers, and MiXCR was used to find CDR3 positions. Recombination models were inferred per individual with the repgenHMM and IGoR tools using an EM algorithm. Shared clonotypes were analyzed with the tcR package in R, and sharing was normalized by the product of cloneset sizes. Out-of-frame nonproductive sequences were analyzed to study raw recombination free of thymic and clonal selection effects. TCRdb cleaned the public reads at Q25 with fastp, built clones with MiXCR and kept in-frame beta chains. Each CDR3 protein appears once, grouped with its most common genes and DNA. The V and J calls shown here were made by TCRdb, not taken from the authors' results. Here the sample has 600,000 to 850,000 distinct CDR3 sequences; 15% to 20% occur a single time. About an eighth of the sample rests with the top ten.

Separately, the same data were catalogued under a study of T cells expressing NK-cell markers. The second study, in turn, reports: Under 10 donors provided sorted CD3+CD56+NKG2C+, CD3+CD56+NKG2C- and CD3+CD56-NKG2C+ T-cell subsets, whose TCR beta-chain repertoires were profiled. Of the eight sequenced donors, seven were found to be HCMV-seropositive and one was found to be HCMV-seronegative. In several experiments an anti-gammadeltaTCR antibody was added to restrict sorting to alphabetaTCR-expressing T cells. In six donors, the dominant CD3+CD56+NKG2C+ clonotypes were found to rank among the top 10 CD8+ clonotypes and to make up about 1.0-7.0% of CD8+ T cells. Those dominant clonotypes were again the most abundant among CD3+CD56-NKG2C+ cells in several donors, at about 28.3-65%. Whether the expanded NKG2C-expressing T cell clones were specific for HCMV antigens remained unclear. Randomly selected healthy volunteers, three men and five women, were used as the eight sequenced donors. To determine HCMV serostatus, a commercial ELISA kit was used to detect HCMV-specific IgG in serum. Bulk peripheral blood T-cell repertoires were additionally sequenced from unsorted PBMC for over 5 donors. MIGEC was used to demultiplex reads and group the reads by UMI, and MiTCR was used to assemble and quantify clonotypes. To exclude erroneous sequences, any TCR cDNA sequence not supported by at least two reads was discarded. The tcR package was used for downstream repertoire analysis, and clonotypes were matched between fractions using CDR3 nucleotide sequence together with V segment. VDJmatch was used to annotate antigen specificity against VDJdb, with one amino acid substitution allowed in CDR3.

The sequence was obtained from a young woman in good health. Sequenced input: PBMCs. The sequence joins TRBV20-1 to TRBJ2-1; a confident D gene designation cannot be given. The nucleotide sequence reads as follows: TGCAGTGCCCCGTCAGGCGAGGAGCAGTTCTTC. The resulting protein is CSAPSGEEQFF.